What follows is one T cell receptor beta chain and its context. The antigen is not known. Other DNA sequences in the same sample also yield this CDR3. Trimming cost V 1 base and J 3 bases, with 7 bases left between them. Germline CDR1 reads SGHAT; CDR2 reads FQNNGV. The CDR3 spans 14 residues. Assay: immunoSEQ multiplex PCR; the TCRdb copy retains only in-frame clones and omits some. The sample holds approximately 70,000 clones, approximately 80% seen once. This sample is drawn from a study of T cell responses to AZD1222 COVID-19 vaccine. Points from the study as a whole: Vaccination with two AZD1222 doses was followed by a rise in Spike-specific TCR breadth and depth. Distributed over spike, vaccine-associated CD4 TCRs predominated at 160-218 and 743-854.

The sample consisted of peripheral blood, taken on day 0 of AZD1222 vaccination. V gene TRBV11-2 combines with J gene TRBJ2-1; weak D call: TRBD2 (5 bases). The sequence was obtained from an adult in good health. The CDR3 reads CASSLAGVYNEQFF. In nucleotides, the CDR3 is TGTGCCAGCAGCTTAGCCGGGGTCTACAATGAGCAGTTCTTC. Full variable domain (rest looked up from reference TRBV11-2 and TRBJ2-1): EAGVAQSPRYKIIEKRQSVAFWCNPISGHATLYWYQQILGQGPKLLIQFQNNGVVDDSQLPKDRFSAERLKGVDSTLKIQPAKLEDSAVYLCASSLAGVYNEQFFGPGTRLTVL.